This is a list of T cell receptor beta chains from one sample in a study of T cell repertoires in cytomegalovirus infection. Each CDR3 protein is one row after TCRdb ran MiXCR on the reads. Among over 250,000 distinct CDR3 sequences, less than 25% were seen once, and the ten largest hold roughly 19%. Antigens of these TCRs are unknown. The specimen was cultured PBMCs, collected from culture after CMV antigen stimulation. The receptors were gathered from a human donor in good health (CMV status not recorded). Some clones in this sample may be carry-over from other donors' samples. The CDR3 runs from the conserved cysteine through the conserved F or W. The D gene is left open where the match is weak.

D: NA
V: TRBV4-2
CDR3: CASSQASGYSYNEQFF

D: NA
V: TRBV7-8
CDR3: CASSLLLLGRRNQPQHF

D: NA
V: TRBV24-1
CDR3: CATSDKASQTYNEQFF

D: TRBD1
V: TRBV2
CDR3: CASREWTGGAETQYF

D: NA
V: TRBV12-3/TRBV12-4
CDR3: CASSLLGLPAGELFF

D: TRBD2
V: TRBV20-1
CDR3: CSARTSGIRTDTQYF

D: NA
V: TRBV9
CDR3: CASSVEGFATDTQYF

D: TRBD2
V: TRBV10-2
CDR3: CASSELEGLAGAQEQFF

D: NA
V: TRBV30
CDR3: CAWTHYNEQFF

D: NA
V: TRBV6-6
CDR3: CASNRASNYGYTF

D: TRBD2
V: TRBV20-1
CDR3: CSASGASGRLTNEQFF

D: NA
V: TRBV19
CDR3: CASRWGNEKLFF

D: NA
V: TRBV6-1
CDR3: CASSEDGSFYGYTF

D: NA
V: TRBV28
CDR3: CASSLYGSTDTQYF

D: NA
V: TRBV12-3/TRBV12-4
CDR3: CASTSVEGGHQPQHF

D: NA
V: TRBV7-2
CDR3: CASSLKGVDNSPLHF

D: TRBD2
V: TRBV7-9
CDR3: CASSLAGTRHTNEQFF

D: TRBD2
V: TRBV19
CDR3: CASSLTSGRFLEQFF

D: TRBD1
V: TRBV28
CDR3: CASSLWTGWAQPQHF

D: TRBD1
V: TRBV7-2
CDR3: CASSLGGQGNQPQHF

D: NA
V: TRBV7-6
CDR3: CAIGGTGELFF

D: NA
V: TRBV6-1
CDR3: CASNQGGSNTGELFF

D: NA
V: TRBV11-1
CDR3: CASSLTAAPYEQYF

D: NA
V: TRBV18
CDR3: CASSSQVGGSRVGMNTEAFF

D: NA
V: TRBV4-3
CDR3: CASSQDLETPNEQFF

D: NA
V: TRBV6-2/TRBV6-3
CDR3: CASSYPVTTQTYEQYF

D: TRBD1
V: TRBV7-9
CDR3: CASSPTGENQPQHF

D: TRBD2
V: TRBV7-2
CDR3: CASSTALAGGSGKTQYF

D: NA
V: TRBV12-3/TRBV12-4
CDR3: CASSLRYGYTF

D: NA
V: TRBV7-9
CDR3: CASSPRLSSYNEQFF

D: TRBD2
V: TRBV7-2
CDR3: CASSVPGLRTDTQYF

D: TRBD2
V: TRBV15
CDR3: CATSRVSGSRNEQFF

D: NA
V: TRBV9
CDR3: CASSKFDKFTEAFF